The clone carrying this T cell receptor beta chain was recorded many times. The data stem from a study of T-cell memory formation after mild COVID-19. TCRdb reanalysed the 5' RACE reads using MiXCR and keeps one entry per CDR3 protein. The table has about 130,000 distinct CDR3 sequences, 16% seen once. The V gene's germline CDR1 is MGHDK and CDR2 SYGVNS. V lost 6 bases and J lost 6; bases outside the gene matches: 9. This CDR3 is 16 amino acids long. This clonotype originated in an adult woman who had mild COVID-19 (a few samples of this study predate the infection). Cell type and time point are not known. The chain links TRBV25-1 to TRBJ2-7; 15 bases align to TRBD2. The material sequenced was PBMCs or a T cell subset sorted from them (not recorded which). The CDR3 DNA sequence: TGTGCCAGCAGGGCATATGGACTAGCGGGAGGGCTCGAGCAGTACTTC. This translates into CASRAYGLAGGLEQYF.